Listed below are T cell receptor beta chains from one sample, sequenced in a study of blood T cell repertoires in COVID-19. Libraries were prepared by immunoSEQ multiplex PCR; TCRdb keeps only in-frame clonotypes and omits some of them. The sample includes some 210,000 clones, 87% of them seen just once. Sequencing used PBMCs or T cells enriched from blood (not recorded which). These receptors all come from a man aged 18 to 30 with acute COVID-19. Each CDR3 is given with its conserved first and last residue. A D gene is named only where the DNA matches it firmly. Part of the rows lack a size; the others show once, few, many or a class for expanded clones.

TRBV5-1	TRBJ2-1	13	NA	few	TGCGCCAGCAGCTTCAGGGTGGGGAATGAGCAGTTCTTC	CASSFRVGNEQFF
TRBV27	TRBJ1-6	15	NA	NA	TGTGCCAGCAGCCCCGGGGGTCCTGCGGGTTCACCCCTCCACTTT	CASSPGGPAGSPLHF
TRBV6-5	TRBJ2-3	15	TRBD2	NA	TGTGCCAGCAGCAGGATAGCGGGAGAAACAGATACGCAGTATTTT	CASSRIAGETDTQYF
TRBV29-1	TRBJ1-2	13	TRBD1	NA	TGCAGCGTCGGGACAGCTGCTAACTATGGCTACACCTTC	CSVGTAANYGYTF
TRBV11-2	TRBJ2-1	17	TRBD2	NA	TGTGCCAGCAGCTTCGGTCCGGGGGGACGGGAGGGCAATGAGCAGTTCTTC	CASSFGPGGREGNEQFF
TRBV9	TRBJ2-3	12	NA	once	TGTGCCAGCAGCCCCCCTACAGATACGCAGTATTTT	CASSPPTDTQYF
TRBV11-2	TRBJ1-1	11	NA	NA	TGTGCCAGCGGCCATTACACTGAAGCTTTCTTT	CASGHYTEAFF
TRBV29-1	TRBJ2-2	16	TRBD1	few	TGCAGCGTTCCCTGGCCGGGACAGGGTCCCACCGGGGAGCTGTTTTTT	CSVPWPGQGPTGELFF
TRBV4-3	TRBJ2-2	15	NA	NA	TGCGCCAGCAGCCAAGTTTTACAGGGCTCCAGGGAGCTGTTTTTT	CASSQVLQGSRELFF
TRBV7-6	TRBJ2-2	15	NA	NA	TGTGCCAGCAGCTTGAGTAGCGGCGTCACCGGGGAGCTGTTTTTT	CASSLSSGVTGELFF
TRBV14	TRBJ2-7	14	TRBD1	NA	TGTGCCATCCTTGGGGACAGGGTGACCTACGAGCAGTACTTC	CAILGDRVTYEQYF
TRBV3-1/TRBV3-2	TRBJ1-5	15	TRBD1	NA	TGTGCCAGCAGCCAAGGGCCAGGGGGGCATCAGCCCCAGCATTTT	CASSQGPGGHQPQHF
TRBV28	TRBJ2-5	12	TRBD1	NA	TGTGCCAGCAGGGCAGGGGGAGAGACCCAGTACTTC	CASRAGGETQYF
TRBV28	TRBJ2-7	13	TRBD2	NA	TGTGCCAGCAGTGGGCTAGCGGTCTACGAGCAGTACTTC	CASSGLAVYEQYF